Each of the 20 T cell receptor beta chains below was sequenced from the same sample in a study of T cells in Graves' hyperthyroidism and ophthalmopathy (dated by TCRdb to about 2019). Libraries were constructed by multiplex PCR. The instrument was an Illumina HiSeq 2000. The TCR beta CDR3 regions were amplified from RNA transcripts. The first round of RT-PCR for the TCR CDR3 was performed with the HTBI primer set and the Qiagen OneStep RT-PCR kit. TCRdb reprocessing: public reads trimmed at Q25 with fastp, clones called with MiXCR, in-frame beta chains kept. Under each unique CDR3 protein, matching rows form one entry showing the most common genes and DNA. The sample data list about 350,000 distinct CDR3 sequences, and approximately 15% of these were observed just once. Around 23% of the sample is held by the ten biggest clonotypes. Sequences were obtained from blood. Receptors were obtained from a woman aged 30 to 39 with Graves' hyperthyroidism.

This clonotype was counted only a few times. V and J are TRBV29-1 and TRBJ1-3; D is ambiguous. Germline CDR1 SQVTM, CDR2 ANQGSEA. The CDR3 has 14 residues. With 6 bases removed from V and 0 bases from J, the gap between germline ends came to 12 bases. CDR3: CSVATASSGNTIYF. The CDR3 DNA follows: TGCAGCGTGGCGACTGCTAGCTCTGGAAACACCATATATTTT.

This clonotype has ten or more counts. The CDR3 is CASSWDKDEQYF. As DNA, the CDR3 is TGTGCCAGCAGCTGGGATAAGGACGAGCAGTACTTC. This chain joins TRBV7-9 and TRBJ2-7; D call uncertain. Trimming left V 4 bases short and J 5 bases short, with 9 bases between. Germline V gene sequence: CDR1 SEHNR, CDR2 FQNEAQ (reference sequence). This CDR3 is built from 12 residues.

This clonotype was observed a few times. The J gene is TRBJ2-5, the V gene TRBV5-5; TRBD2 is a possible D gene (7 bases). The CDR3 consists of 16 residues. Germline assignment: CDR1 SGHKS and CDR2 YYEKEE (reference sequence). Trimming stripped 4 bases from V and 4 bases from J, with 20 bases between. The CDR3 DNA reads TGTGCCAGCAGCGTAGGTCGGGGGGCCCCGGGAGAGACCCAGTACTTC. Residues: CASSVGRGAPGETQYF. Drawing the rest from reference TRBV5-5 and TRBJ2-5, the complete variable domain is DAGVTQSPTHLIKTRGQQVTLRCSPISGHKSVSWYQQVLGQGPQFIFQYYEKEERGRGNFPDRFSARQFPNYSSELNVNALLLGDSALYLCASSVGRGAPGETQYFGPGTRLLVL.

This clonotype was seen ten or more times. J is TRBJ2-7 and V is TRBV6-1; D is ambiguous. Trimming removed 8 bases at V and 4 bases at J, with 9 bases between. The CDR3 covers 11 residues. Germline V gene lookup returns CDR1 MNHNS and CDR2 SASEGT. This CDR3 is CASYTEYEQYF. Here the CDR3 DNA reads TGTGCCAGCTACACAGAATACGAGCAGTACTTC.

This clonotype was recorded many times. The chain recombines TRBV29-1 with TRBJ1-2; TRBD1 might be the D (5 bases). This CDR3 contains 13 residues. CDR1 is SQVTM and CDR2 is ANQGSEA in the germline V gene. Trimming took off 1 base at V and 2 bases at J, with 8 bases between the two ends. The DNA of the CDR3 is TGCAGCGTTGAAGCGGGGGAAAACTATGGCTACACCTTC. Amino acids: CSVEAGENYGYTF.

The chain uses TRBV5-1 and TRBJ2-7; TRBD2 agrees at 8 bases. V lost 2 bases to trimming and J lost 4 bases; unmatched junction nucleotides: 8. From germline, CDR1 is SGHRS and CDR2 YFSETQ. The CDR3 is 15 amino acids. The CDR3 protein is CASSFLSGSTYEQYF. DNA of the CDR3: TGCGCCAGCAGCTTTCTGAGCGGGAGTACGTACGAGCAGTACTTC.

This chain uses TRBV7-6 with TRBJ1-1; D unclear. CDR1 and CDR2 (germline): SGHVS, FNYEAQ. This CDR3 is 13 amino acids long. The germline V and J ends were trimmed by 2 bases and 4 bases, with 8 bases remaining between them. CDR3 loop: CASSLLVGTEAFF. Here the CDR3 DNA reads TGTGCCAGCAGCTTACTAGTGGGCACTGAAGCTTTCTTT.

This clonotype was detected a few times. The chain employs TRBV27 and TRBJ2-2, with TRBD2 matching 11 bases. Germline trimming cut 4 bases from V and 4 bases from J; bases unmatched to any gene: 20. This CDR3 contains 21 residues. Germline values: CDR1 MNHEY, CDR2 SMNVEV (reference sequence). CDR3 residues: CASSSLIGTSGGGRGTGELFF. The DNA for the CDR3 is TGTGCCAGCAGTTCGTTAATCGGGACTAGCGGAGGAGGGAGGGGCACCGGGGAGCTGTTTTTT.

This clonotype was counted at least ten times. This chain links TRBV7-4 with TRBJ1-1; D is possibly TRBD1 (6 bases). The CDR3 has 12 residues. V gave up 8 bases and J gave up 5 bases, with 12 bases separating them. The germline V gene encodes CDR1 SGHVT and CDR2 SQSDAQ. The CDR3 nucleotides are TGTGCCAGCCCGAGGGGGGGAACTGAAGCTTTCTTT. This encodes CASPRGGTEAFF.

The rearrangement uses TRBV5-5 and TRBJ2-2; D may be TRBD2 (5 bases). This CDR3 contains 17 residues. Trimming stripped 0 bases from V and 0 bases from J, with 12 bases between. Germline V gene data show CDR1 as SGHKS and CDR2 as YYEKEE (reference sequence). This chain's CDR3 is CASSLDFPGTNTGELFF. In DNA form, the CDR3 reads TGTGCCAGCAGCTTGGACTTTCCGGGAACGAACACCGGGGAGCTGTTTTTT.

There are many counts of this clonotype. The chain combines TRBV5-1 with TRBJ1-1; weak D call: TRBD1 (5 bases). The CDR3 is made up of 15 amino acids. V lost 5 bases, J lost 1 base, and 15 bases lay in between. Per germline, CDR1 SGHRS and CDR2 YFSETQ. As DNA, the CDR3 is TGCGCCAGCAGGCGGGACGGCCCCCGGAACACTGAAGCTTTCTTT. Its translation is CASRRDGPRNTEAFF.

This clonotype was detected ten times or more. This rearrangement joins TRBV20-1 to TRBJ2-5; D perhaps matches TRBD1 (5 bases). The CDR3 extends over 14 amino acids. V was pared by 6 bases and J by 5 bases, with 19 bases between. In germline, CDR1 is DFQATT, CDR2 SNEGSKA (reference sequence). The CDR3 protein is CSAPQSRGRETQYF. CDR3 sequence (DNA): TGCAGTGCACCACAGTCAAGGGGTCGGGAGACCCAGTACTTC.

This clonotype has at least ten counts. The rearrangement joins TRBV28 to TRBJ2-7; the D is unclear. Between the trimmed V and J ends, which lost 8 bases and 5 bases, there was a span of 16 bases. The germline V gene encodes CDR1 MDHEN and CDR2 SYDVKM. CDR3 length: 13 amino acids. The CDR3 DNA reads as TGTGCCAGCGGTCGTCGATTACGCCACGAGCAGTACTTC. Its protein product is CASGRRLRHEQYF.

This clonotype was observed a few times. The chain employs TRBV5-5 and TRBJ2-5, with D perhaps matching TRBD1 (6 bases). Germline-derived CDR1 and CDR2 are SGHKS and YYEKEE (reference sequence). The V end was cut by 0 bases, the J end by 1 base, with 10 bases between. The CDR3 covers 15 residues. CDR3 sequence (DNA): TGTGCCAGCAGCTTGGCTGGGGGCATCCAAGAGACCCAGTACTTC. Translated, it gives CASSLAGGIQETQYF.

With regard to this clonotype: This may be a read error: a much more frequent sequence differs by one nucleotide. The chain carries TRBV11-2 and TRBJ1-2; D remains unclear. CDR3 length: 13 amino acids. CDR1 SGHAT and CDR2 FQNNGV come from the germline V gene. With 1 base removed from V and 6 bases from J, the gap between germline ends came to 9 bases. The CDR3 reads CASSLAGVNGYTF. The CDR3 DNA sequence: TGTGCCAGCAGCTTAGCCGGGGTGAATGGCTACACCTTC.

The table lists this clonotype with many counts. CDR3 residues: CASSLRGPGELFF. CDR3 in DNA: TGTGCCAGCAGTTTAAGGGGGCCCGGGGAGCTGTTTTTT. The chain recombines TRBV12-3 or TRBV12-4 with TRBJ2-2, with 7 positions matching TRBD1. The length of the CDR3 is 13 residues. V gave up 2 bases and J gave up 6 bases; unmatched junction bases: 0.

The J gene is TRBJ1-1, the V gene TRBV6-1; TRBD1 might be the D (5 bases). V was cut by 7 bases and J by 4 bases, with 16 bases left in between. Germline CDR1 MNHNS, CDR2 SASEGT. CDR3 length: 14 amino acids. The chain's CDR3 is CASTSAVGGTEAFF. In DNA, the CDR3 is TGTGCCAGCACCTCCGCCGTGGGGGGCACTGAAGCTTTCTTT.

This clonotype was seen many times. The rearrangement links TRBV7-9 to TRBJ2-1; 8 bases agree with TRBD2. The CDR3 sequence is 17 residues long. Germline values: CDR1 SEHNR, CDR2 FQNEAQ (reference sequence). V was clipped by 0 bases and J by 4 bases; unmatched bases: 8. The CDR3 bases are TGTGCCAGCAGCTTAGCCGGGACTAGAGGGGTATACAATGAGCAGTTCTTC. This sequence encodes CASSLAGTRGVYNEQFF.

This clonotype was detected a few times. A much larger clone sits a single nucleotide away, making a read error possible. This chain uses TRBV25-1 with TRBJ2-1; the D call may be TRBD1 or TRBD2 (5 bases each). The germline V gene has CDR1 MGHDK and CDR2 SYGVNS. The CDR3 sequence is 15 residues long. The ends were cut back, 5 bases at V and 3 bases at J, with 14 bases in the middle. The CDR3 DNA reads TGTGCCAGCAGTCTTTGGGGGAGCTTCTACAATGAGCAGTTCTTC. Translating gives CASSLWGSFYNEQFF.

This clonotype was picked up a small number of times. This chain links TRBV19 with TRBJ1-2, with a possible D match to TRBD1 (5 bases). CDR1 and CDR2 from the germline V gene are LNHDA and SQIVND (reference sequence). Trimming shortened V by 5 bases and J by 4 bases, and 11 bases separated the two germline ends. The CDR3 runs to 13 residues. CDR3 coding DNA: TGTGCCAGTAGTGACCAAGACAGCTATGGCTACACCTTC. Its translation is CASSDQDSYGYTF.